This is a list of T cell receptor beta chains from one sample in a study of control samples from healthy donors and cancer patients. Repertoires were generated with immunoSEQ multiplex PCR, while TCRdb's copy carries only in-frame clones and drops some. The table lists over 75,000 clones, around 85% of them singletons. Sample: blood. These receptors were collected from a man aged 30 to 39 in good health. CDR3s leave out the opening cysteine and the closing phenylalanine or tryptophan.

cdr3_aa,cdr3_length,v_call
ASSSWDRGDYGYT,13,TRBV6-6
ASSLKGLNEKLF,12,TRBV7-9
ASSDRVGRDTEAF,13,TRBV9
ASNRLGRTYEQY,12,TRBV28
AWSVRLAGGKRSYEQY,16,TRBV30
AWSNQEGYGYT,11,TRBV30
ASSRGPEGDEKLF,13,TRBV7-3
ASSFGSGTEETQY,13,TRBV7-9
ASSLGAGASTDTQY,14,TRBV7-2
ASSQGGDSPLH,11,TRBV4-2
SVSGEGFRGYT,11,TRBV29-1
ASSFQGNTDTQY,12,TRBV5-5
AGGLGGTGNTIY,12,TRBV30
ASSTRDTEAF,10,TRBV6-6
AAAGQGSTEAF,11,TRBV30
ASSRLATYNEQF,12,TRBV6-5
ASSLEEAGVRETQY,14,TRBV7-9
ASSYPGPGSGYT,12,TRBV28
ASSLARGNVETQY,13,TRBV5-1
ASGLGRGQGGNTIY,14,TRBV12-5
ASSQARRTNTLGSPLH,16,TRBV3-1/TRBV3-2
ASSTLGQSYEQY,12,TRBV6-5
ASGLITGTGSSYEQY,15,TRBV12-5
SASRPSGALHSSYNEQF,17,TRBV20-1
ASSLDRTDTQY,11,TRBV13
ASSLQASGVGADTQY,15,TRBV7-9
ASSFPPLGYT,10,TRBV7-2
ASSQLAGGYEQY,12,TRBV5-1
ASSVAAGATDTQY,13,TRBV5-1
ATSSSGSEAF,10,TRBV15